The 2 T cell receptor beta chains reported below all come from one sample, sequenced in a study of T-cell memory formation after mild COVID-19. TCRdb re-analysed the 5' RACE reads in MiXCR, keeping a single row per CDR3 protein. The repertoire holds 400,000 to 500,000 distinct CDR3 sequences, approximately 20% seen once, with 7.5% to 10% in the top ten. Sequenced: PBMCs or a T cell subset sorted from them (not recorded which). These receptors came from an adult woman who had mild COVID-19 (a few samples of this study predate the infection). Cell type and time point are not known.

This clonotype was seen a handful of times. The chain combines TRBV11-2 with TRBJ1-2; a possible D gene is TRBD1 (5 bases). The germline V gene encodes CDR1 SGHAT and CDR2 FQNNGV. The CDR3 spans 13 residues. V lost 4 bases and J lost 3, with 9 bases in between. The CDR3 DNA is TGTGCCAGCAGCTCCCCAGGGTACTATGGCTACACCTTC. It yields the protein CASSSPGYYGYTF.

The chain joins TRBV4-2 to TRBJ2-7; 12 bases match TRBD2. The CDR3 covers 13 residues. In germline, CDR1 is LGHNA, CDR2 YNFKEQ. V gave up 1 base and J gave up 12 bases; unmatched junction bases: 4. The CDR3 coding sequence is TGTGCCAGCAGCCAAGGACTAGCGGGGGTACGGTACTTC. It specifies CASSQGLAGVRYF.